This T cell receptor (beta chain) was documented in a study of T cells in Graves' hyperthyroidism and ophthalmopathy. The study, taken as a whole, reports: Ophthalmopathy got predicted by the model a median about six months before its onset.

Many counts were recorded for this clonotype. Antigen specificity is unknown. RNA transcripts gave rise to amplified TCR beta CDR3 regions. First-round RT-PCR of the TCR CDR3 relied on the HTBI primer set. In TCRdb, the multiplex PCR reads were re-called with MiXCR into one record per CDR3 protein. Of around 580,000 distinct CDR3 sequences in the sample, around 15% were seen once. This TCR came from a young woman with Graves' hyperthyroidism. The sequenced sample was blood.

CDR3 coding DNA: TGTGCCAGCAGCTTTTCAGGGTTCGACGAGCAGTACTTC. Translated, it gives CASSFSGFDEQYF. The chain couples TRBV7-2 to TRBJ2-7, with D maybe TRBD1 (5 bases). V lost 3 bases, J lost 5 bases, and 11 bases lay in between. The CDR3 loop spans 13 amino acids. The germline CDR1 and CDR2 sequences are SGHTA and FQGNSA.